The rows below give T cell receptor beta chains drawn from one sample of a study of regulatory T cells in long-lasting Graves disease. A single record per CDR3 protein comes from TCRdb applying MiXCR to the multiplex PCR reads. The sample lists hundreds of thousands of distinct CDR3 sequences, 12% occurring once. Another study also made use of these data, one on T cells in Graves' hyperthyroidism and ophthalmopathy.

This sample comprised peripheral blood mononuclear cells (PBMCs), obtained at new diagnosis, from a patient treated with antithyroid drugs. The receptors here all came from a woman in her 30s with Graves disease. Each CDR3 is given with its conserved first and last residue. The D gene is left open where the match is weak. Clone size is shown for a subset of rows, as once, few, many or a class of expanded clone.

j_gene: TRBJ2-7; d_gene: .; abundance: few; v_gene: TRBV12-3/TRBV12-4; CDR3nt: TGTGCCAGCAGGGAAACCTACGAGCAGTACTTC; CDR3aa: CASRETYEQYF
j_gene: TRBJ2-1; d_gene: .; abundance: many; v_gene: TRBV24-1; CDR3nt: TGTGCCACCAGTGATTTCCCGGGTGAGCAGTTCTTC; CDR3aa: CATSDFPGEQFF
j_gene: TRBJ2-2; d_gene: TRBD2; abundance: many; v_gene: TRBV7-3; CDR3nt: TGTGCCAGCAGCCCACTAGCGGAAGAGCGATCTACCGGGGAGCTGTTTTTT; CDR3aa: CASSPLAEERSTGELFF
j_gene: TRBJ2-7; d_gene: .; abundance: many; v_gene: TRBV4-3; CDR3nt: TGCGCCAGCAGCCAAGATTTGGAGGGGGCTTTATACGAGCAGTACTTC; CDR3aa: CASSQDLEGALYEQYF
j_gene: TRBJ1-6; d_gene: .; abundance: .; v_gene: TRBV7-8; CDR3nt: TGTGCCAGCAGCTTAGAGGGTTCACCCCTCCACTTT; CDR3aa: CASSLEGSPLHF
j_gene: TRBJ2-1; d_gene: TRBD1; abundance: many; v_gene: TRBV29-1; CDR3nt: TGCAGCGTTGACCGGGACAGGGCATTCAATGAGCAGTTCTTC; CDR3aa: CSVDRDRAFNEQFF
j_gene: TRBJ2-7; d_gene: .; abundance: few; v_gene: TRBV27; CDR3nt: TGTGCCAGCAGTAAGGGGCCAACCTACGAGCAGTACTTC; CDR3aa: CASSKGPTYEQYF
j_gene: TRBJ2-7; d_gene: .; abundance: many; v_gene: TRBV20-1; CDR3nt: TGCAGTGCTAGTGAACACCCGAAGGACGGACGATACTACGAGCAGTACTTC; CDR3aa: CSASEHPKDGRYYEQYF
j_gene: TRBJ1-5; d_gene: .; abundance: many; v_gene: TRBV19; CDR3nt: TGTGCCAGTAGTATAGGACAGAGGTACAATCAGCCCCAGCATTTT; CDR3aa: CASSIGQRYNQPQHF
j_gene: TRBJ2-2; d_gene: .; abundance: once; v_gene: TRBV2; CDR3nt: TGTGCCAGCAGTAGAAACGTCATAGGAGGCCTAGTAGGGACCGGGGAGCTGTTTTTT; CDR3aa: CASSRNVIGGLVGTGELFF
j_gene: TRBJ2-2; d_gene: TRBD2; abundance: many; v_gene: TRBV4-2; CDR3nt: TGTGCCAGCAGCCCATATGGCCGTAGCGGGAGAGACACCGGGGAGCTGTTTTTT; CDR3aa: CASSPYGRSGRDTGELFF
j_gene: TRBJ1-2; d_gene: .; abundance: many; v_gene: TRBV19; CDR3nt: TGTGCCAGTAAGGCGGGCACCTCTAACTATGGCTACACCTTC; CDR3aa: CASKAGTSNYGYTF
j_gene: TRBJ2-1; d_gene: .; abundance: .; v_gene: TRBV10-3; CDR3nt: TGTGCCATCAGTGGAGGTGGAGGTGAGCAGTTCTTC; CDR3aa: CAISGGGGEQFF
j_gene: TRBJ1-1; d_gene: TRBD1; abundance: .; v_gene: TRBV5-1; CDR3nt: TGCGCCAGCAGCTTGACAGGGGCCCAGGGCACTGAAGCTTTCTTT; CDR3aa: CASSLTGAQGTEAFF
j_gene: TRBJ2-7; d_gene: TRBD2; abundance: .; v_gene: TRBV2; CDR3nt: TGTGCCAGCATGCTCGCTAGCGGGGGACCCTACGAGCAGTACTTC; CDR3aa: CASMLASGGPYEQYF
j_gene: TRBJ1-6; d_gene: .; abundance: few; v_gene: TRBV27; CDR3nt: TGTGCCAGCAGTCCCGGCGGGGGAGGGGATTCACCCCTCCACTTT; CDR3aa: CASSPGGGGDSPLHF
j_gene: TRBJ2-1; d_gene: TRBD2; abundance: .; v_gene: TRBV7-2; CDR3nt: TGTGCCAGCAGCCCTGGGACTAGCGGGATAGATGAGCAGTTCTTC; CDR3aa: CASSPGTSGIDEQFF
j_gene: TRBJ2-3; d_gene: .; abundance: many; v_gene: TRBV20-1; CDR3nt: TGCAGTGCCACCGTTGGGGGGCCAGATACGCAGTATTTT; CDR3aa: CSATVGGPDTQYF
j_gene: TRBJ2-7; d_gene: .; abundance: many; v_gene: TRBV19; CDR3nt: TGTGCCAGTAGTATATTCGGGGGAGGTACCCACGAGCAGTACTTC; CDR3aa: CASSIFGGGTHEQYF
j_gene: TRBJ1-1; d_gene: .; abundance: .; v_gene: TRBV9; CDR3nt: TGTGCCAGCAGCGCAAACAGAAACACTGAAGCTTTCTTT; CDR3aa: CASSANRNTEAFF
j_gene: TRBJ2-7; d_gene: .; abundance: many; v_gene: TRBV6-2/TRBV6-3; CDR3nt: TGTGCCAGCAATGGGCTGGAGGGTGGCTACGAGCAGTACTTC; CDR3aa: CASNGLEGGYEQYF
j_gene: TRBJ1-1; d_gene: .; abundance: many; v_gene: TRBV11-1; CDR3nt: TGTGCCAGCAGGGGTTCGGGGGGGCGGACCACTGAAGCTTTCTTT; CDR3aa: CASRGSGGRTTEAFF
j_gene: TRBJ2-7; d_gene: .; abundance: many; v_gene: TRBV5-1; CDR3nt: TGCGCCAGCAGCACCCGGGACACGGAATACGAGCAGTACTTC; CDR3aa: CASSTRDTEYEQYF
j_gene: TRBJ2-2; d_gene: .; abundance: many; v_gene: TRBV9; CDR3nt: TGTGCCAGCAGCCCTGGCGGTCACACCGGGGAGCTGTTTTTT; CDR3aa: CASSPGGHTGELFF
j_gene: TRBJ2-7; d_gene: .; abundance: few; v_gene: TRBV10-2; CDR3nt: TGCGCCAGCACGCTCGAGCAGTACTTC; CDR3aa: CASTLEQYF
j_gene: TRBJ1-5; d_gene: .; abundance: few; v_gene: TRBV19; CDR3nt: TGTGCCAGTAGTATCGGCGGAGGGGATCAGCCCCAGCATTTT; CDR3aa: CASSIGGGDQPQHF
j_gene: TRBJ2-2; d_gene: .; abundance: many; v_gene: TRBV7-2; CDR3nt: TGTGCCAGCAGCTCCGGGAGAGGGAGGTTCACCACCGGGGAGCTGTTTTTT; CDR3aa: CASSSGRGRFTTGELFF
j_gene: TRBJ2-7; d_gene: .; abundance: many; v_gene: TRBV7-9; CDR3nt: TGTGCCTCGGAAGGTCAGCACTCCTACGAGCAGTACTTC; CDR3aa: CASEGQHSYEQYF
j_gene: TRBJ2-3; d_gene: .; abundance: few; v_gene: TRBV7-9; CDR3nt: TGTGCCAGCAGCTTAGCTCAGGGTACGGGCACAGATACGCAGTATTTT; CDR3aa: CASSLAQGTGTDTQYF
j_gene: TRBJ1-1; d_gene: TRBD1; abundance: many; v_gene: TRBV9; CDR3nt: TGTGCCAGCAGCAAACGGACAGGGACCGAAGCTTTCTTT; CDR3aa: CASSKRTGTEAFF
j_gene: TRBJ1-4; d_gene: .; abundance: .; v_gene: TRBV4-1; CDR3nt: TGCGCCAGCAGCCACGTTACGACTAATGAAAAACTGTTTTTT; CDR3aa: CASSHVTTNEKLFF
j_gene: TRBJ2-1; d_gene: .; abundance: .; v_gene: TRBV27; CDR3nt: TGTGCCAGCAGTCTGGGGGACACAGACTACAATGAGCAGTTCTTC; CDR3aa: CASSLGDTDYNEQFF
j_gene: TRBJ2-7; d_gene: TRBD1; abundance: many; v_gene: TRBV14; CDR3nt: TGTGCCAGCAGCCACGGGACAGCCTACGAGCAGTACTTC; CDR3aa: CASSHGTAYEQYF
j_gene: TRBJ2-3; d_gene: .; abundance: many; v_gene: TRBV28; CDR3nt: TGTGCCAGCAGTTTACTTCGGGACCGCACAGATACGCAGTATTTT; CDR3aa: CASSLLRDRTDTQYF
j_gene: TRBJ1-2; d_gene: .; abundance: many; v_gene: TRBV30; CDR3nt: TGTGCCTGGAAGGCAGGCGCAGCGCTGACCTCCTTGGCTAACTATGGCTACACCTTC; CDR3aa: CAWKAGAALTSLANYGYTF
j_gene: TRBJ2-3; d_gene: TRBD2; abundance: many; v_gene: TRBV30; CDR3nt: TGTGCCTGGAGGGGCAGAGGAGCTAGCGGGATTTCAGATACGCAGTATTTT; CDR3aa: CAWRGRGASGISDTQYF
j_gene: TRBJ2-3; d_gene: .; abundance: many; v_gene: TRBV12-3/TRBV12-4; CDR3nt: TGTGCCAGCAGTTTCGGCAGGGTTCGGACAGATACGCAGTATTTT; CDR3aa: CASSFGRVRTDTQYF